The 10 T cell receptor beta chains below come from one sample, sequenced in a study of cytomegalovirus exposure and HLA in healthy donors. The primer mix had 60 Vbeta and 13 Jbeta primers. TCRdb's table, derived via immunoSEQ multiplex PCR, lists solely in-frame clones and lacks some. This repertoire shows around 150,000 clones, 77% found once; its top ten account for roughly 2%. The sample comprised PBMCs. The receptors originated from a man in his thirties or forties in good health and CMV-seronegative.

CDR3 DNA sequence: TGTGCCTGGGAGTTTCGGACTAGCGGAAGGAATGAGCAGTTCTTC. Amino acids: CAWEFRTSGRNEQFF. The chain uses TRBV30 and TRBJ2-1; 10 bases map to TRBD2. Germline V gene data show CDR1 as GTSNPN and CDR2 as SVGIG (reference sequence). The CDR3 has 15 amino acids. Trimming at V came to 5 bases and at J to 7 bases, leaving 11 bases not matched to a gene.

The chain has TRBV6-1 and TRBJ2-1, with 8 bases lining up with TRBD2. Germline V gives CDR1 MNHNS, CDR2 SASEGT. The CDR3 is 14 amino acids. The trim removed 5 bases at V and 7 bases at J, leaving 7 bases unmatched. Here the CDR3 DNA reads TGTGCCAGCAGTTCGGGACTAGTCGGAAATGAGCAGTTCTTC. Translated: CASSSGLVGNEQFF.

This clone has a single count. The rearrangement joins TRBV2 to TRBJ2-1; D not resolved. Trimming left V 0 bases short and J 3 bases short, with 9 bases between. The CDR3 consists of 15 residues. In germline, CDR1 is SNHLY, CDR2 FYNNEI. The CDR3 spells CASSEARSFYNEQFF. The DNA for the CDR3 is TGTGCCAGCAGTGAAGCGAGGTCTTTCTACAATGAGCAGTTCTTC.

A few counts support this clone. This chain uses TRBV5-1 with TRBJ1-1, with TRBD1 identical over 8 bases. Looked up from germline, CDR1 is SGHRS and CDR2 is YFSETQ. The CDR3 is 14 residues long. V gave up 2 bases and J gave up 4 bases; unmatched junction bases: 4. The CDR3, as DNA: TGCGCCAGCAGCTTAGAGGGACAGGTCACTGAAGCTTTCTTT. This gives the protein CASSLEGQVTEAFF.

The chain has TRBV27 and TRBJ2-1; a weak D match, TRBD2 (7 bases). Germline V gene lookup returns CDR1 MNHEY and CDR2 SMNVEV (reference sequence). This CDR3 has 13 amino acids. The V end lost 0 bases, the J end lost 16 bases, and 16 bases lay between the germline ends. CDR3 DNA sequence: TGTGCCAGCAGTTTATCGGTCGGGGGGCTATTTTTCTTC. Amino acid sequence: CASSLSVGGLFFF.

The J gene is TRBJ2-3, the V gene TRBV6-1, with D unclear. The CDR3 has 14 amino acids. V was trimmed by 2 bases and J by 4 bases, leaving 10 bases between them. Germline CDR1 and CDR2: MNHNS and SASEGT. The CDR3 nucleotides are TGTGCCAGCAGTGAACCCCTCGAGGCAGATACGCAGTATTTT. Translation: CASSEPLEADTQYF.

The chain has TRBV29-1 and TRBJ2-1, with TRBD2 matching over 11 bases. The CDR3 loop spans 15 amino acids. In germline, CDR1 is SQVTM, CDR2 ANQGSEA. With 5 bases clipped from V and 4 bases from J, the junction kept 7 bases outside the gene matches. CDR3 DNA: TGCAGCGTTATCCCCGGGACTAGCGGTTACAATGAGCAGTTCTTC. Its protein product is CSVIPGTSGYNEQFF.

The rearrangement joins TRBV9 to TRBJ1-1, with D possibly being TRBD1 (6 bases). The CDR3 contains 14 residues. The V end was cut by 0 bases, the J end by 9 bases, with 15 bases between. The germline gives CDR1 SGDLS, CDR2 YYNGEE. CDR3 nucleotide sequence: TGTGCCAGCAGCGTAGGGATAACAGGGCTGAAAGCTTTCTTT. This codes for CASSVGITGLKAFF.

Note on this clone: At one of its ends the junction is not consistent with the germline gene, which may arise from a read error. The CDR3 region is CASSPSQRDTQYF. The CDR3 region has the DNA TGTGCTAGCAGCCCAAGCCAGCGGGATACGCAGTATTTT. The chain carries TRBV7-7 and TRBJ2-3, with D perhaps TRBD2 (5 bases). This CDR3 region has 13 residues. The germline CDR1 and CDR2 sequences are SSHAT and FNYEAQ (reference sequence).

The chain is built from TRBV19 and TRBJ2-3; perhaps TRBD2 as D (5 bases). Deletions cut 0 bases from V and 2 bases from J, with 12 bases between. There are 16 residues in the CDR3. CDR1 is LNHDA, CDR2 SQIVND, per germline (reference sequence). In nucleotides, the CDR3 is TGTGCCAGTAGTATAGATCTCGGCGGGTACACAGATACGCAGTATTTT. Amino acids: CASSIDLGGYTDTQYF.